This TCR beta chain was sequenced during a study of T cell repertoires in cytomegalovirus infection. Study background: Both a matching HLA type and CMV infection were indicated by public TCR beta signatures.

Using its own MiXCR run on the reads, TCRdb lists one record per CDR3 protein. The repertoire holds a few hundred thousand distinct CDR3 sequences, with approximately 40% as singletons. The study, taken as a whole, reports: It was HLA-C-restricted CMV-specific TCR beta clonotypes that dominated the response ex vivo.

The CDR3 loop spans 14 amino acids. Trimming removed 10 bases from V and 3 bases from J, with 19 bases in between. This clonotype was seen more than once but under ten times. Its antigen remains unknown. The receptor was isolated from a human donor in good health (CMV status not recorded). Some clones in this sample may be carry-over from other donors' samples. The chain links TRBV12-3 or TRBV12-4 to TRBJ2-7; D possibly corresponds to TRBD1 (6 bases). The sample in question was cultured PBMCs, obtained from culture after CMV antigen stimulation. The CDR3 coding sequence is TGTGCCACCGCCGGGACACAATGGGACTACGAGCAGTACTTC. Translating it yields CATAGTQWDYEQYF.